These T cell receptor beta chains were read from a single sample in a study of immune cell composition in non-small cell lung cancer. The table came from immunoSEQ multiplex PCR; TCRdb's copy has only in-frame clones and leaves some out. Of thousands of clones in the sample, more than 65% are singletons; the top ten hold 20% to 25%. Sequencing was done on a sample of lung tumor tissue. All receptors come from a human donor with non-small cell lung cancer. The CDR3 runs from the conserved cysteine through the conserved F or W. The D gene is left open where the match is weak. The size entry is marked missing in some rows and otherwise reads once, few, many or a size class.

D	J	size	V	CDR3	DNA
NA	TRBJ1-2	NA	TRBV6-1	CASSDSQGYGYTF	TGTGCCAGCAGTGACTCTCAGGGCTATGGCTACACCTTC
TRBD2	TRBJ2-5	NA	TRBV7-7	CASSLAGAQETQYF	TGTGCTAGCAGTTTAGCGGGGGCTCAAGAGACCCAGTACTTC
TRBD1	TRBJ1-1	NA	TRBV19	CASLFGQGTDTEAFF	TGTGCCAGTCTCTTCGGACAGGGAACGGACACTGAAGCTTTCTTT
NA	TRBJ2-4	NA	TRBV4-2	CASSQAGAKNIQYF	TGTGCCAGCAGCCAAGCGGGAGCCAAAAACATTCAGTACTTC
NA	TRBJ1-1	once	TRBV5-6	CASSLESTEAFF	TGTGCCAGCAGCTTGGAGAGCACTGAAGCTTTCTTT
NA	TRBJ2-5	NA	TRBV6-5	CASRLAGQETQYF	TGTGCCAGCAGGCTGGCGGGCCAAGAGACCCAGTACTTC
NA	TRBJ2-3	NA	TRBV6-5	CASSYSAGASDTQYF	TGTGCCAGCAGTTACTCTGCGGGGGCCTCAGATACGCAGTATTTT
TRBD1	TRBJ1-2	once	TRBV6-5	CASSSKQGAGYGYTF	TGTGCCAGCAGTTCGAAACAGGGGGCAGGGTATGGCTACACCTTC
NA	TRBJ1-1	NA	TRBV6-1	CASSERAGAMNTEAFF	TGTGCCAGCAGTGAAAGGGCAGGGGCTATGAACACTGAAGCTTTCTTT
TRBD1	TRBJ2-2	NA	TRBV4-2	CASSTEGTGGSWELFF	TGTGCCAGCAGCACCGAGGGGACAGGGGGAAGCTGGGAGCTGTTTTTT
TRBD1	TRBJ2-7	NA	TRBV5-1	CASSRSGTGSYEQYF	TGCGCCAGCAGCCGATCCGGGACAGGGTCGTACGAGCAGTACTTC
TRBD1	TRBJ2-2	NA	TRBV29-1	CSVLTGGWNTGELFF	TGCAGCGTGCTCACAGGGGGCTGGAACACCGGGGAGCTGTTTTTT
NA	TRBJ2-7	NA	TRBV11-3	CASSLVTGFTYEQYF	TGTGCCAGCAGCTTAGTGACGGGTTTCACCTACGAGCAGTACTTC
TRBD1	TRBJ1-1	NA	TRBV25-1	CASATGTGGPKTEAFF	TGTGCCAGCGCAACCGGGACAGGGGGGCCTAAAACTGAAGCTTTCTTT
NA	TRBJ2-6	NA	TRBV7-8	CASSQFPRASGANVLTF	TGTGCCAGCAGCCAATTTCCCAGGGCATCTGGGGCCAACGTCCTGACTTTC
TRBD1	TRBJ1-5	NA	TRBV7-9	CASSLTGDSNQPQHF	TGTGCCAGCAGCCTGACAGGGGATAGCAATCAGCCCCAGCATTTT
NA	TRBJ2-5	NA	TRBV7-8	CASSLAGWGQQYF	TGTGCCAGCAGCTTAGCGGGCTGGGGGCAGCAGTACTTC
NA	TRBJ1-1	NA	TRBV10-3	CAISGAGMNTEAFF	TGTGCCATCAGTGGGGCAGGGATGAACACTGAAGCTTTCTTT
NA	TRBJ2-2	NA	TRBV5-1	CASSFGVNTGELFF	TGCGCCAGCAGCTTCGGAGTTAACACCGGGGAGCTGTTTTTT
NA	TRBJ2-5	NA	TRBV6-5	CASSYSAGSWETQYF	TGTGCCAGCAGTTACTCGGCAGGGTCGTGGGAGACCCAGTACTTC
TRBD1	TRBJ1-1	NA	TRBV9	CASSDLRDRGLGGEAFF	TGTGCCAGCAGCGACCTCCGGGACAGGGGGTTGGGGGGAGAAGCTTTCTTT
NA	TRBJ2-3	NA	TRBV9	CASSERGRDTQYF	TGTGCCAGCAGCGAACGGGGGAGAGATACGCAGTATTTT
NA	TRBJ2-7	NA	TRBV6-6	CASSYSEYEQYF	TGTGCCAGCAGTTACTCGGAGTACGAGCAGTACTTC
NA	TRBJ2-4	once	TRBV19	CASSMVEGAGTKNIQYF	TGTGCCAGTAGTATGGTGGAGGGCGCGGGAACCAAAAACATTCAGTACTTC
NA	TRBJ1-2	NA	TRBV18	CASSPRGQGNDYGYTF	TGTGCCAGCTCACCACGGGGCCAGGGCAATGACTATGGCTACACCTTC
NA	TRBJ2-5	NA	TRBV6-5	CASSYVQGKETQYF	TGTGCCAGCAGTTATGTTCAGGGAAAAGAGACCCAGTACTTC
TRBD1	TRBJ2-5	NA	TRBV7-2	CASSLSPRTGGQETQYF	TGTGCCAGCAGCTTATCCCCTAGGACAGGGGGACAAGAGACCCAGTACTTC
NA	TRBJ1-1	few	TRBV7-6	CASSLALGKGTEAFF	TGTGCCAGCAGCTTAGCTCTGGGAAAGGGGACTGAAGCTTTCTTT
NA	TRBJ1-2	NA	TRBV10-3	CAISESYEGLANYGYTF	TGTGCCATCAGTGAGTCGTATGAGGGCCTAGCTAACTATGGCTACACCTTC
TRBD2	TRBJ2-1	NA	TRBV5-1	CASSLLAGTYNEQFF	TGCGCCAGCAGCCTGTTAGCGGGCACCTACAATGAGCAGTTCTTC
NA	TRBJ2-7	NA	TRBV9	CASSVVGSSYEQYF	TGTGCCAGCAGCGTAGTGGGGAGCTCCTACGAGCAGTACTTC
NA	TRBJ2-1	NA	TRBV11-3	CASSLDRYNEQFF	TGTGCCAGCAGCTTAGACAGGTACAATGAGCAGTTCTTC
NA	TRBJ1-1	NA	TRBV6-1	CASSEAGGWEAFF	TGTGCCAGCAGTGAAGCGGGGGGGTGGGAAGCTTTCTTT
NA	TRBJ1-5	few	TRBV9	CASSTQGMAGQPQHF	TGTGCCAGCAGCACCCAGGGGATGGCGGGTCAGCCCCAGCATTTT
TRBD2	TRBJ2-3	few	TRBV5-4	CASTKLAGGSTDTQYF	TGTGCCAGCACCAAACTAGCGGGGGGAAGCACAGATACGCAGTATTTT
NA	TRBJ2-7	few	TRBV27	CASSLHLHNSYEQYF	TGTGCCAGCAGTTTACACCTCCACAACTCCTACGAGCAGTACTTC
TRBD1	TRBJ1-1	NA	TRBV6-1	CASSETGTGGTEAFF	TGTGCCAGCAGTGAAACCGGGACAGGAGGAACTGAAGCTTTCTTT
NA	TRBJ2-1	NA	TRBV11-2	CASSPYWDFTSWNEQFF	TGTGCCAGCAGCCCCTATTGGGACTTTACTTCGTGGAATGAGCAGTTCTTC
NA	TRBJ1-3	NA	TRBV13	CASSLARGGNTIYF	TGTGCCAGCAGCTTAGCCAGAGGGGGAAACACCATATATTTT
NA	TRBJ1-1	few	TRBV6-6	CASDTGRAEAFF	TGTGCCAGCGATACAGGGCGGGCTGAAGCTTTCTTT
NA	TRBJ2-1	NA	TRBV7-9	CASSSQGYNEQFF	TGTGCCAGCAGCTCTCAGGGATACAATGAGCAGTTCTTC
TRBD1	TRBJ2-5	NA	TRBV5-1	CASSPGQGETQYF	TGCGCCAGCAGCCCGGGACAGGGGGAGACCCAGTACTTC
TRBD2	TRBJ2-3	NA	TRBV4-2	CASSQRGLAGEDTQYF	TGTGCCAGCAGCCAACGAGGACTAGCGGGGGAAGATACGCAGTATTTT
NA	TRBJ2-2	once	TRBV9	CASSVEPVTGELFF	TGTGCCAGCAGCGTAGAGCCCGTTACCGGGGAGCTGTTTTTT
NA	TRBJ1-1	NA	TRBV12-5	CASGFGNTEAFF	TGTGCTAGTGGTTTCGGGAACACTGAAGCTTTCTTT
TRBD1	TRBJ2-2	NA	TRBV7-9	CASSPADRPNTGELFF	TGTGCCAGCAGCCCGGCGGACAGGCCGAACACCGGGGAGCTGTTTTTT
NA	TRBJ1-1	once	TRBV19	CASSMRAGMNTEAFF	TGTGCCAGTAGTATGAGGGCGGGAATGAACACTGAAGCTTTCTTT
TRBD2	TRBJ2-3	NA	TRBV7-8	CASSPTGGARTDTQYF	TGTGCCAGCAGCCCCACCGGGGGGGCCCGAACAGATACGCAGTATTTT
NA	TRBJ2-6	NA	TRBV9	CASRPTGINVLTF	TGTGCCAGCAGACCAACAGGGATCAACGTCCTGACTTTC
NA	TRBJ1-4	NA	TRBV2	CASRTRTDNRHEKLFF	TGTGCCAGCAGAACTAGGACAGACAACAGGCATGAAAAACTGTTTTTT
TRBD2	TRBJ2-5	NA	TRBV19	CASSITFWTSGGDRETQYF	TGTGCCAGTAGTATTACCTTTTGGACTAGCGGGGGGGATCGAGAGACCCAGTACTTC
TRBD1	TRBJ1-1	NA	TRBV7-8	CASSLGTGLGTEAFF	TGTGCCAGCAGCTTAGGGACAGGGTTAGGCACTGAAGCTTTCTTT
NA	TRBJ2-1	NA	TRBV19	CASSTMTGSSYNEQFF	TGTGCCAGTAGTACCATGACAGGAAGCTCCTACAATGAGCAGTTCTTC
TRBD1	TRBJ1-4	few	TRBV18	CASSADSGGGKLFF	TGTGCCAGCTCAGCTGATTCAGGGGGTGGAAAACTGTTTTTT